This TCR beta chain was retrieved from a study of cytomegalovirus exposure and HLA in healthy donors (dated by TCRdb to the late 2010s). Study-level background: According to a later analysis, one platform produced both the 110 or so validation repertoires and the approximately 670 repertoires of the first cohort. The study was designed to test whether signatures of past pathogen exposure could be identified by cataloging public T cell receptors. Besides the first cohort of 666 subjects, a separate validation cohort made up of 120 or so different subjects was used. To predict cytomegalovirus infection status, the study brought together high-throughput TCR immunosequencing, statistical association of individual TCRs with disease status, and machine learning.

The library relied on the immunoSEQ multiplex PCR assay. In the paper's pipeline: To diagnose cytomegalovirus status from the catalog of TCR beta chain sequences, a statistical classification framework was built. Imported from immuneACCESS, the table was reduced by TCRdb to in-frame sequences with V and J called. These copies leave out some clones; in studies compared against another copy, an unresolved V gene accounts for under half, and the cause of the remainder is not known. The D gene and trimming were derived from the DNA, and the V and J assignments and clone size from that table. This sample holds more than 80,000 clones; 88% were observed only once. The ten biggest clones cover about 2% of the sample. On the study overall, not on this receptor specifically: In the study, approximately 150 TCR beta chains were listed as associated with cytomegalovirus. The classifier was reported to diagnose cytomegalovirus status with high specificity and sensitivity in both the original and validation cohorts. It was suggested by the authors that the approach could potentially be generalized to other disease states and immunological phenotypes. Of the cluster scores, approximately 95% were above 0 in a later analysis, which found that TCRs clustered in the first cohort also tended to co-occur in the approximately 120 validation repertoires. In vitro tests confirmed that a few of the cytomegalovirus-associated TCR beta chains recognize cytomegalovirus antigens. The validation cohort had no HLA typing available for a later analysis, so co-occurrence within that cohort was assessed over all 130 or so repertoires. While some public TCRs were present in many individuals, most TCR sequences turned up only very rarely across donors.

The CDR3 spans 15 residues, from the cysteine through the phenylalanine. The only DNA kept is the CDR3, 45 bases in frame from the first base. Looking up the germline V gene yields CDR1 SQVTM and CDR2 ANQGSEA. The germline ends are 18 bases apart after V is trimmed by 5 bases and J by 2 bases. A remark on this clone: Its recognized antigen is unknown. No clone much larger than this one lies a single base away; base qualities are absent.

Separate from the roughly 650-subject first cohort, the validation cohort of 90 to 150 subjects was the group to which the donors belonged. This receptor chain uses TRBV29-1 and TRBJ1-1; the D gene is perhaps TRBD1, on 5 matching bases. This TCR was recovered from a young woman in good health and CMV-seropositive. The material sequenced was PBMCs. CDR3 sequence: CSVRAGGIGNTEAFF. The DNA sequence follows: TGCAGCGTTCGAGCGGGGGGAATCGGAAACACTGAAGCTTTCTTT.